The subject of this entry is one T cell receptor (beta chain). Original methodology: It was from reference gene primer amplification that nucleated cell counts were estimated. Measured with immunoSEQ multiplex PCR; TCRdb has only the in-frame clones, and not every one. That table supplies the V and J calls and clone size; D and trimming were determined from the DNA. The table shows more than 200,000 clones, with roughly 87% occurring only once. This sample is drawn from a study of blood T cell repertoires in COVID-19. Study at large: Researchers got acute and convalescent COVID-19 samples from the United States, Italy and Spain.

The CDR3 is 13 residues long. Trimming removed 5 bases from V and 4 bases from J, with 12 bases in between. Germline CDR1 is MNHNY and CDR2 is SVGAGI (reference sequence). The sequencing sample was made of peripheral blood. The clonotype comes from a human donor in a cohort sampled during active COVID-19. The chain joins TRBV6-6 to TRBJ2-7, with a weak D call TRBD2 (6 bases). CDR3 DNA: TGTGCCAGCAGTCCCCGGGGGAAATACGAGCAGTACTTC. Translated, it gives CASSPRGKYEQYF.